The next 29 T cell receptor beta chains were all read from a single sample in a study of blood T cell repertoires in COVID-19. Generated by immunoSEQ multiplex PCR, the TCRdb table keeps only in-frame clones and is missing some. In the table there are about 210,000 clones, just over 90% of which are singletons. Sequenced material: peripheral blood. These receptors originate from a man aged 25-45 years with acute or convalescent COVID-19.

Worth noting for this clone: The sample contains more than one DNA sequence encoding this CDR3. The chain links TRBV7-3 to TRBJ2-1, with a possible D match to TRBD2 (5 bases). The CDR3 has 15 residues. The ends were cut back, 5 bases at V and 0 bases at J, with 11 bases in the middle. Germline lookup yields CDR1 SGHTA and CDR2 FQGTGA. The CDR3 nucleotides read TGTGCCAGCAGCCGCTCGGGGAGCTCCTACAATGAGCAGTTCTTC. Translating it yields CASSRSGSSYNEQFF.

The chain recombines TRBV7-9 with TRBJ2-7, with D perhaps TRBD1 (6 bases). The CDR3 runs to 15 residues. Trimming left V 5 bases short and J 3 bases short, with 17 bases between. Germline values: CDR1 SEHNR, CDR2 FQNEAQ (reference sequence). The CDR3 protein is CASSPQRTVHYEQYF. The DNA for the CDR3 is TGTGCCAGCAGCCCACAACGGACAGTTCACTACGAGCAGTACTTC.

This clone was counted once. The chain joins TRBV3-1 (or the pseudogene TRBV3-2) to TRBJ2-7, with 7 positions matching TRBD1. This CDR3 is built from 14 residues. The J segment lost 5 bases and the V segment lost 5 bases, leaving 9 bases of the junction unmatched. Germline lookup yields CDR1 LGHDT and CDR2 YNNKEL (reference sequence). CDR3 DNA sequence: TGTGCCAGCAGCTTGGGGTACAGGGGAAACGAGCAGTACTTC. It specifies CASSLGYRGNEQYF.

This clone was seen once. The CDR3 nucleotides read TGTGCCAGCAGCTTATTACAGACTAGCAATCAGCCCCAGCATTTT. It translates to CASSLLQTSNQPQHF. The chain has TRBV7-6 and TRBJ1-5; no clear D. Germline-derived CDR1 and CDR2 are SGHVS and FNYEAQ. The CDR3 totals 15 residues. V lost 2 bases and J 0 bases, leaving 8 bases between the germline ends.

J is TRBJ2-7 and V is TRBV7-9; D perhaps matches TRBD1 (5 bases). Germline V gene lookup returns CDR1 SEHNR and CDR2 FQNEAQ (reference sequence). Deletions cut 7 bases from V and 6 bases from J, with 16 bases between. This CDR3 comprises 13 residues. The CDR3 sequence is CASNFAQGSEQYF. CDR3 in DNA: TGTGCCAGCAATTTTGCGCAGGGAAGCGAGCAGTACTTC. Using reference TRBV7-9 and TRBJ2-7 for the parts outside the CDR3, the full variable domain is DTGVSQNPRHKITKRGQNVTFRCDPISEHNRLYWYRQTLGQGPEFLTYFQNEAQLEKSRLLSDRFSAERPKGSFSTLEIQRTEQGDSAMYLCASNFAQGSEQYFGPGTRLTVT.

The chain carries TRBV9 and TRBJ2-5, with 7 bases identical to TRBD2. Trimming cost V 3 bases and J 3 bases; bases outside gene matches: 11. The germline V gene has CDR1 SGDLS and CDR2 YYNGEE. The CDR3 loop spans 16 amino acids. CDR3 protein: CASSALGGSGKETQYF. The CDR3 DNA is TGTGCCAGCAGCGCACTCGGCGGGAGTGGGAAAGAGACCCAGTACTTC.

V usage is TRBV11-2 and J usage is TRBJ2-5, with D maybe TRBD2 (5 bases). CDR3 length equals 14 residues. CDR1 and CDR2 from the germline V gene are SGHAT and FQNNGV. V lost 4 bases, J lost 5 bases, and 14 bases lay in between. This chain's CDR3 is CASSSGTRLETQYF. The DNA for the CDR3 is TGTGCCAGCAGCTCAGGAACTAGATTGGAGACCCAGTACTTC.

The rearrangement links TRBV7-9 to TRBJ1-1; a possible D gene is TRBD1 (6 bases). This CDR3 is built from 15 residues. Trimming removed 1 base at V and 4 bases at J, with 13 bases between. Germline V gene lookup returns CDR1 SEHNR and CDR2 FQNEAQ (reference sequence). CDR3 nucleotides: TGTGCCAGCAGCTTAGAGGGACAAGTTTCCACTGAAGCTTTCTTT. Residues: CASSLEGQVSTEAFF.

The chain combines TRBV6-1 with TRBJ2-7, with D perhaps matching TRBD2 (6 bases). This CDR3 has 14 residues. V was trimmed by 0 bases and J by 3 bases, leaving 9 bases between them. Germline CDR1 is MNHNS and CDR2 is SASEGT. The CDR3 region has the DNA TGTGCCAGCAGTGAAGCGGCGGGGCTCTACGAGCAGTACTTC. It is translated as CASSEAAGLYEQYF.

A remark on this clone: The junction does not match germline at one end; this may be a read error. V gene TRBV11-2 combines with J gene TRBJ2-7; D perhaps matches TRBD1 (6 bases). The CDR3 is made up of 11 amino acids. CDR1 and CDR2 (germline): SGHAT, FQNNGV. The chain's CDR3 is CASSAGQPQGF. The DNA of the CDR3 is TGTGCCAGCAGCGCAGGACAGCCCCAGGGTTTC.

The CDR3 sequence: CASSDRVGSGANVLTF. Here the CDR3 DNA reads TGTGCCAGCAGCGACCGGGTCGGCTCTGGGGCCAACGTCCTGACTTTC. J is TRBJ2-6 and V is TRBV9; D is undetermined. CDR3 size: 16 residues. Germline V gives CDR1 SGDLS, CDR2 YYNGEE. Trimming took 3 bases from V and 0 from J, leaving 10 bases between them. Combining the CDR3 with reference TRBV9 and TRBJ2-6 gives the whole variable domain DSGVTQTPKHLITATGQRVTLRCSPRSGDLSVYWYQQSLDQGLQFLIQYYNGEERAKGNILERFSAQQFPDLHSELNLSSLELGDSALYFCASSDRVGSGANVLTFGAGSRLTVL.

J is TRBJ1-2 and V is TRBV28, with TRBD1 matching over 11 bases. The CDR3 has 16 residues. Germline trimming cut 2 bases from V and 4 bases from J; bases unmatched to any gene: 6. Germline lookup yields CDR1 MDHEN and CDR2 SYDVKM. This chain's CDR3 is CASSLLLGQGAYGYTF. CDR3 in DNA: TGTGCCAGCAGTTTACTCCTAGGACAGGGGGCCTATGGCTACACCTTC.

The chain uses TRBV15 and TRBJ1-5; 8 bases line up with TRBD1. The germline V gene has CDR1 LNHNV and CDR2 YYDKDF (reference sequence). Trimming removed 2 bases from V and 8 bases from J; junction bases left unmatched: 2. This CDR3 has 13 amino acids. The CDR3 nucleotides are TGTGCCACCAGCAGATCACAGGGGGAGCCCCAGCATTTT. Its protein product is CATSRSQGEPQHF.

V gene TRBV11-2 combines with J gene TRBJ2-1; tentative D call: TRBD2 (6 bases). The CDR3 runs 13 residues. Per germline, CDR1 SGHAT and CDR2 FQNNGV. Trimming shortened V by 1 base and J by 9 bases, and 10 bases separated the two germline ends. CDR3 DNA sequence: TGTGCCAGCAGCTTAGGACTAGTCCCTGAGCAGTTCTTC. Its protein is CASSLGLVPEQFF.

CDR3: CASSADRGRVYGYTF. In DNA, the CDR3 is TGTGCCAGCAGCGCCGACAGGGGGCGAGTCTATGGCTACACCTTC. The rearrangement joins TRBV7-2 to TRBJ1-2; 10 bases fit TRBD1. This CDR3 contains 15 residues. From germline, CDR1 is SGHTA and CDR2 FQGNSA. After removal of 5 bases from V and 4 bases from J, the junction contained 7 bases not matched to a gene.

The chain joins TRBV29-1 to TRBJ2-1; TRBD2 matches at 10 bases. V lost 8 bases, J lost 7 bases, and 17 bases stayed unmatched. The CDR3 consists of 16 residues. Germline CDR1 is SQVTM and CDR2 is ANQGSEA. CDR3 in amino acids: CSLRGVASGRVNEQFF. The CDR3 nucleotides read TGCAGCCTCAGGGGGGTGGCGAGCGGGAGGGTGAATGAGCAGTTCTTC.

This clone was recorded once. V gene TRBV5-1 combines with J gene TRBJ2-3; 9 nucleotides line up with TRBD2. Germline V gene lookup returns CDR1 SGHRS and CDR2 YFSETQ. CDR3 length equals 14 residues. With 4 bases clipped from V and 5 bases from J, the junction kept 5 bases outside the gene matches. CDR3 nucleotides: TGCGCCAGCAGCGGTAGCGGGAGAGAAGATACGCAGTATTTT. Translation: CASSGSGREDTQYF.

This clone was seen only once. The CDR3 region is CASSSSGTSGRAPGELFF. The DNA of the CDR3 is TGTGCCAGCAGCTCGTCCGGGACTAGCGGGAGGGCCCCCGGGGAGCTGTTTTTT. This rearrangement joins TRBV5-4 to TRBJ2-2; 16 bases agree with TRBD2. This CDR3 contains 18 residues. CDR1 and CDR2 from the germline V gene are SGHNT and YYREEE (reference sequence). J was trimmed by 6 bases and V by 3 bases; bases with no gene match: 8.

Here the CDR3 DNA reads TGTGCCAGCAGCTCAACTAAGGCGGCCGAGACCCAGTACTTC. It translates to CASSSTKAAETQYF. The chain recombines TRBV5-4 with TRBJ2-5, with no clear D. The CDR3 runs 14 residues. Trimming removed 3 bases at V and 5 bases at J, with 14 bases between. From germline, CDR1 is SGHNT and CDR2 YYREEE (reference sequence).

The chain combines TRBV10-3 with TRBJ1-6; possibly TRBD1 for D (6 bases). Trimming left V 6 bases short and J 7 bases short, with 10 bases between. The germline gives CDR1 ENHRY, CDR2 SYGVKD. The CDR3 has 13 residues. The CDR3 loop reads CAIRVRGNSPLHF. The DNA for the CDR3 is TGTGCCATCAGGGTCAGGGGAAATTCACCCCTCCACTTT.

V and J are TRBV19 and TRBJ2-7; weak D call: TRBD1 (5 bases). Trimming removed 7 bases from V and 2 bases from J, with 15 bases in between. Germline-derived CDR1 and CDR2 are LNHDA and SQIVND (reference sequence). The CDR3 runs to 14 residues. Written as DNA, the CDR3 is TGTGCCAGTAAGCAAGACAGACCACCCTACGAGCAGTACTTC. Protein: CASKQDRPPYEQYF.

V is TRBV3-1 (or the pseudogene TRBV3-2) and J is TRBJ2-1, with D tentatively TRBD1 (5 bases). CDR1 is LGHDT and CDR2 is YNNKEL in the germline V gene (reference sequence). V was clipped by 4 bases and J by 9 bases, with 16 bases between them. This CDR3 is 14 amino acids long. CDR3 DNA: TGTGCCAGCAGCCCCCGGACAACTGGCGGTGAGCAGTTCTTC. It encodes CASSPRTTGGEQFF.

The sample holds one count of this clone. The chain combines TRBV6-2 or TRBV6-3 with TRBJ2-1; TRBD2 is a possible D gene (6 bases). The CDR3 is 14 amino acids. Germline CDR1 MNHEY, CDR2 SVGEGT. V was shortened by 2 bases and J by 9 bases, with 14 bases between the two germline ends. The CDR3 nucleotides read TGTGCCAGCAGTTACGGCTTACCGGGGGTTGAGCAGTTCTTC. Its protein is CASSYGLPGVEQFF.

The J gene is TRBJ1-2, the V gene TRBV24-1; 12 bases line up with TRBD1. J gave up 10 bases and V 3 bases, and 5 bases lay outside the gene matches. CDR1 is KGHDR, CDR2 SFDVKD, per germline. The CDR3 sequence is 14 residues long. CDR3 sequence reads: CATSDGGTGGDYTF. For the CDR3, the DNA is TGTGCCACCAGTGATGGAGGGACAGGGGGCGACTACACCTTC.

J is TRBJ2-2 and V is TRBV9; 7 positions agree with TRBD2. The CDR3 spans 16 residues. Germline CDR1 SGDLS, CDR2 YYNGEE. J lost 6 bases, V lost 1 base, and 9 bases had no gene match. CDR3 sequence: CASSVRGDFVSGELFF. The CDR3 nucleotides are TGTGCCAGCAGCGTACGGGGGGACTTTGTGTCCGGGGAGCTGTTTTTT.

The chain links TRBV19 to TRBJ1-1, with 7 bases fitting TRBD1. The V gene end was trimmed by 6 bases and the J gene end by 2 bases; junction bases not matched to a gene: 6. The CDR3 is 14 amino acids. Germline CDR1 and CDR2: LNHDA and SQIVND (reference sequence). For the CDR3, the DNA is TGTGCCAGTAGCCCCGGGACAGAAAACACTGAAGCTTTCTTT. It yields the protein CASSPGTENTEAFF.

This chain joins TRBV7-9 and TRBJ1-2; TRBD1 is a possible D gene (6 bases). V was pared by 3 bases and J by 6 bases, with 20 bases between. Germline CDR1 is SEHNR and CDR2 is FQNEAQ (reference sequence). The CDR3 runs to 16 residues. CDR3 residues: CASSFRAPQGKHGYTF. The CDR3 DNA reads as TGTGCCAGCAGCTTCCGGGCCCCCCAGGGGAAGCATGGCTACACCTTC. Looking up the rest from reference TRBV7-9 and TRBJ1-2 gives the full variable domain: DTGVSQNPRHKITKRGQNVTFRCDPISEHNRLYWYRQTLGQGPEFLTYFQNEAQLEKSRLLSDRFSAERPKGSFSTLEIQRTEQGDSAMYLCASSFRAPQGKHGYTFGSGTRLTVV.

About this clone: Other DNA sequences in the same sample also yield this CDR3. The rearrangement links TRBV6-5 to TRBJ2-6; 7 bases line up with TRBD2. The ends lost 8 bases at V and 2 bases at J; junction bases unmatched: 3. This CDR3 spans 14 amino acids. The germline V gene encodes CDR1 MNHEY and CDR2 SVGAGI. The CDR3 region has the DNA TGTGCCAGCGGGAGGGTTGCTGGGGCCAACGTCCTGACTTTC. This codes for CASGRVAGANVLTF.

The CDR3 region is CASSQDRSRQAEQFF. Here the CDR3 DNA reads TGTGCCAGCAGCCAAGATCGGTCCCGGCAAGCGGAGCAGTTCTTC. The chain carries TRBV3-1 (or the pseudogene TRBV3-2) and TRBJ2-1, with D unresolved. The CDR3 spans 15 residues. Per germline, CDR1 LGHDT and CDR2 YNNKEL (reference sequence). V dropped 0 bases and J dropped 10 bases, with 16 bases sitting between them.